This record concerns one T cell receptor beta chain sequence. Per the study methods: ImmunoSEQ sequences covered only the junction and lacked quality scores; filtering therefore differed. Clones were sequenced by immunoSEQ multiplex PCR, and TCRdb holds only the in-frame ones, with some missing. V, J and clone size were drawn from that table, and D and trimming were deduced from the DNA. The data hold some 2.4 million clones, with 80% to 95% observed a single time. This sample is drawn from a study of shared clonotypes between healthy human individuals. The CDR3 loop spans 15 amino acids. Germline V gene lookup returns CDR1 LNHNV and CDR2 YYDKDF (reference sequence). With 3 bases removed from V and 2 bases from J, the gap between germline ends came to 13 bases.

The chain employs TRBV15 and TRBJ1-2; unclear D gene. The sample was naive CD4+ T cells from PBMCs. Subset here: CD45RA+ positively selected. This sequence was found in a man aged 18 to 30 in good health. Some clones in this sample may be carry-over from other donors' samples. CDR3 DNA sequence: TGTGCCACCAGCAGTAACCCAGGAACGAACTATGGCTACACCTTC. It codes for CATSSNPGTNYGYTF. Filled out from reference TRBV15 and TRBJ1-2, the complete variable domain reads DAMVIQNPRYQVTQFGKPVTLSCSQTLNHNVMYWYQQKSSQAPKLLFHYYDKDFNNEADTPDNFQSRRPNTSFCFLDIRSPGLGDTAMYLCATSSNPGTNYGYTFGSGTRLTVV.